This T cell receptor (beta chain) was recorded in a study of CD8 T cells in ankylosing spondylitis (dated by TCRdb to 2017 to 2019). Regarding the research as a whole: The study profiled T cell receptor beta repertoires in healthy donors and ankylosing spondylitis patients to find disease-linked TCR variants. In total, the full study cohort was made up of about 110 healthy donors and 25 to 30 ankylosing spondylitis patients. Peripheral blood was sampled, and synovial fluid was also collected from ankylosing spondylitis patients. Study-wide conclusions, independent of this receptor: A TCR beta motif made up of about eight highly homologous amino acid variants appeared to be characteristic of blood from ankylosing spondylitis patients. Some TCR beta motif variants had previously been reported in synovial fluid and blood of reactive arthritis patients, which suggested common disease-initiation mechanisms. According to the report, matched synovial fluid samples from ankylosing spondylitis patients were significantly enriched for the disease-linked clones. The disease-linked clones showed a CD8+ phenotype and occurred at relatively low frequencies in peripheral blood.

CDR1 and CDR2, looked up from the germline V gene (reference sequence), are DFQATT and SNEGSKA. V is shortened by 5 bases, J by 2 bases, and the region joining them spans 16 bases. Inclusive of the bounding cysteine and phenylalanine, the CDR3 is 14 residues long. Just the 42-base CDR3 DNA is kept, in frame starting at base 1. Sequencing was carried out with an Illumina HiSeq 2500. Quantitative 5'-RACE with molecular barcodes was the method used to prepare the TCR beta libraries. The authors processed their data as follows. Disease-linked TCR variants were identified with a new computational method built on a probabilistic model of VDJ rearrangement. TCRdb itself trimmed the public reads at Q25 with fastp, ran MiXCR and retained productive beta chains. A single entry per CDR3 protein holds the most common genes and DNA from its merged rows. The V and J calls shown here were made by TCRdb, not taken from the authors' results. The sample yields roughly 490,000 distinct CDR3 sequences; less than 6% were counted once. Clones ranked in the top ten supply under 4.5% of the sample.

In this sample, this clonotype turned up many times. Its cognate antigen has yet to be identified. There are no base qualities to consult, and no much larger clone falls within one base. The clonotype was recovered from a male donor with ankylosing spondylitis. What was sequenced was blood, either unsorted or a sorted T cell fraction (not recorded which). The chain joins TRBV20-1 to TRBJ2-7; the D assignment is uncertain and may be TRBD1 or TRBD2, with 5 bases supporting each. DNA sequence: TGCAGTGCTGGCCGCCACGGGACCACCTACGAGCAGTACTTC. Translated, this gives CSAGRHGTTYEQYF.